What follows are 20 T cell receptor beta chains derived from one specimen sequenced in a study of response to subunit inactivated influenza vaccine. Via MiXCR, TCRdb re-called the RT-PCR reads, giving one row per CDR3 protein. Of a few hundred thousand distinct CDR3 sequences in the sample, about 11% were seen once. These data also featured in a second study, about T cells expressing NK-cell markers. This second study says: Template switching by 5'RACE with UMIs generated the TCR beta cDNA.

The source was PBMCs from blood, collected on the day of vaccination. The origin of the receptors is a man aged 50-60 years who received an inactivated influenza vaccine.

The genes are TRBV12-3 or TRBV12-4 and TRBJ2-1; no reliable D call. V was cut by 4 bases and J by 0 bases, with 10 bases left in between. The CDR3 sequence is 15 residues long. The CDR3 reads CASSSPGSSYNEQFF. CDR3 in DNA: TGTGCCAGCAGTTCTCCAGGAAGCTCCTACAATGAGCAGTTCTTC.

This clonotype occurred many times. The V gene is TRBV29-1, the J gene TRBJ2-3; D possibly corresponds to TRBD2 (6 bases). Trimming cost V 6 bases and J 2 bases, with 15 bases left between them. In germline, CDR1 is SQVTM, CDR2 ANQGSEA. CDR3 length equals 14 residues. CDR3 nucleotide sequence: TGCAGCGTCCACCCGCGGGACTCCACAGATACGCAGTATTTT. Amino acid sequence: CSVHPRDSTDTQYF.

CDR3 DNA sequence: TGTGCCAGCAGCCCGGGACTAGGAATCTTCAATGAGCAGTTCTTC. It codes for CASSPGLGIFNEQFF. This chain connects TRBV7-2 to TRBJ2-1; 8 bases agree with TRBD2. CDR3 length: 15 residues. V trimming: 5 bases; J trimming: 6 bases; junction bases outside the gene matches: 9. The germline V gene encodes CDR1 SGHTA and CDR2 FQGNSA.

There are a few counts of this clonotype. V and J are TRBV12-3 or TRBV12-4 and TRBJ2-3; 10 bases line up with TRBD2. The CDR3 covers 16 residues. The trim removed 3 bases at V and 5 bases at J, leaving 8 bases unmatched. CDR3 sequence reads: CASSLRAGGAGDTQYF. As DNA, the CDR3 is TGTGCCAGCAGTTTGCGAGCGGGAGGGGCCGGAGATACGCAGTATTTT.

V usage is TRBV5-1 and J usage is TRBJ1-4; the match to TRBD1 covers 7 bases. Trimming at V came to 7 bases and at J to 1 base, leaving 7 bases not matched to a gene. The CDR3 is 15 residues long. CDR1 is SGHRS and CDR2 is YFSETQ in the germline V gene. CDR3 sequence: CASSGGVGTNEKLFF. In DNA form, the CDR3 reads TGCGCCAGCTCAGGGGGGGTCGGAACTAATGAAAAACTGTTTTTT.

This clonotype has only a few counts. The CDR3 region is CASSLSMFGEGQYF. In nucleotides, the CDR3 is TGTGCCAGCAGTTTATCAATGTTTGGGGAGGGGCAGTACTTC. The J gene is TRBJ2-7, the V gene TRBV27; 7 bases are shared with TRBD2. Germline CDR1 MNHEY, CDR2 SMNVEV (reference sequence). CDR3 length: 14 residues. V lost 0 bases and J lost 9; bases outside the gene matches: 8.

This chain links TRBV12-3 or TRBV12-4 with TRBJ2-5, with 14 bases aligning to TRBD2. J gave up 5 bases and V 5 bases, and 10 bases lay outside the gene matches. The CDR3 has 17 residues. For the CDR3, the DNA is TGTGCCAGCAGTCCCGGGACTAGCGGGGGCCTAGGGGAGACCCAGTACTTC. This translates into CASSPGTSGGLGETQYF.

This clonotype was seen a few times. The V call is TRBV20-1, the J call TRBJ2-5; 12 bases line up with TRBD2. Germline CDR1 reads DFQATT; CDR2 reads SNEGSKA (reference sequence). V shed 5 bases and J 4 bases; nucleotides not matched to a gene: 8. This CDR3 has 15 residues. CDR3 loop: CSAQASGGVAETQYF. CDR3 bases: TGCAGTGCTCAGGCTAGCGGGGGGGTAGCAGAGACCCAGTACTTC.

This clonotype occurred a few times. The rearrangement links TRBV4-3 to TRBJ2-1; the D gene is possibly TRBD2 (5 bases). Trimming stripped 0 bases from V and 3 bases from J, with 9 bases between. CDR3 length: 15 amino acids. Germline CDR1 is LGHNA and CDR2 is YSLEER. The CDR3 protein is CASSQESEDYNEQFF. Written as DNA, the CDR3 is TGCGCCAGCAGCCAAGAGTCGGAGGACTACAATGAGCAGTTCTTC.

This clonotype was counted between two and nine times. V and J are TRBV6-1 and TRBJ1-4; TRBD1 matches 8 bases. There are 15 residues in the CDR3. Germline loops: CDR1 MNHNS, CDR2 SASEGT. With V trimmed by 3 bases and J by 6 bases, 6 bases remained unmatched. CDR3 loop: CASSETGAGYEKLFF. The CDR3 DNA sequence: TGTGCCAGCAGTGAGACAGGGGCAGGGTATGAAAAACTGTTTTTT.

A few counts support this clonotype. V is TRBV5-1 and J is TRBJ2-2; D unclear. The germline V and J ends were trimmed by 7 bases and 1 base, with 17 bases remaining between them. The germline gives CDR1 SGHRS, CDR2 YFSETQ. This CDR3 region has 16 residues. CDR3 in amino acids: CASGPGFVLNTGELFF. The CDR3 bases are TGCGCCAGCGGCCCGGGTTTCGTCTTGAACACCGGGGAGCTGTTTTTT.

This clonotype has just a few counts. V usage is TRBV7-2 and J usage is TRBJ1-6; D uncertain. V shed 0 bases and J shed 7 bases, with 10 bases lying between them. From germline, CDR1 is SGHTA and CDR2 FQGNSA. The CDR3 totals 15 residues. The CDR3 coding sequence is TGTGCCAGCAGCTTAGCGGCCAGCCAGAATTCACCCCTCCACTTT. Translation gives CASSLAASQNSPLHF.

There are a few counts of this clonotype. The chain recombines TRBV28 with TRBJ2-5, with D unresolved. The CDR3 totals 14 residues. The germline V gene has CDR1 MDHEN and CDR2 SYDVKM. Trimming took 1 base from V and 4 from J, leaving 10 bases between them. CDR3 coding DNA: TGTGCCAGCAGTTTATCCGGCCATGTAGAGACCCAGTACTTC. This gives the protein CASSLSGHVETQYF.

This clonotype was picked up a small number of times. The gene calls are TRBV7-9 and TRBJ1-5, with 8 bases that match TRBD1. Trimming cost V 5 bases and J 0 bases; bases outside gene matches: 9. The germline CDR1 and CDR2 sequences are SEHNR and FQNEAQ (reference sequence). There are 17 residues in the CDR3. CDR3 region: CASSQSGTGYSNQPQHF. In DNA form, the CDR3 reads TGTGCCAGCAGCCAATCCGGGACAGGATATAGCAATCAGCCCCAGCATTTT.

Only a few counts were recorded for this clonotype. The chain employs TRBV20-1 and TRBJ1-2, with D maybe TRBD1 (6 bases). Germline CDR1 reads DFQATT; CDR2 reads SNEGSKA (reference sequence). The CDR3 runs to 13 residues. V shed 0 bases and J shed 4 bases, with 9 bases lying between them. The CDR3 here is CSARDQQGYGYTF. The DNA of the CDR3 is TGCAGTGCTAGAGATCAACAGGGCTATGGCTACACCTTC.

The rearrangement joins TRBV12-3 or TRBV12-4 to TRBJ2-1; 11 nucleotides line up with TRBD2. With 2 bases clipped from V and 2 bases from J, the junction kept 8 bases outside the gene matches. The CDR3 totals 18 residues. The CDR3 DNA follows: TGTGCCAGCAGTTTATTCCCTAGCGGGGGGCCGACCTACAATGAGCAGTTCTTC. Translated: CASSLFPSGGPTYNEQFF.

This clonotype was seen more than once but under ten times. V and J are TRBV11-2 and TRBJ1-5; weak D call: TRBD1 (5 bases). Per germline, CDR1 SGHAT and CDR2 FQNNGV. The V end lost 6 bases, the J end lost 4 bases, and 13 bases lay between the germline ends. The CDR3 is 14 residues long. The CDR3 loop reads CASSSGARNQPQHF. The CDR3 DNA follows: TGTGCCAGCAGTTCCGGGGCCAGAAATCAGCCCCAGCATTTT.

Here the CDR3 reads CASSQDSRAGGTDTQYF. The CDR3 DNA sequence: TGCGCCAGCAGCCAAGATAGCCGAGCGGGGGGTACAGATACGCAGTATTTT. V and J are TRBV4-3 and TRBJ2-3; 9 nucleotides align to TRBD2. The J segment lost 3 bases and the V segment lost 0 bases, leaving 7 bases of the junction unmatched. The CDR3 spans 17 residues. CDR1 and CDR2 from the germline V gene are LGHNA and YSLEER.

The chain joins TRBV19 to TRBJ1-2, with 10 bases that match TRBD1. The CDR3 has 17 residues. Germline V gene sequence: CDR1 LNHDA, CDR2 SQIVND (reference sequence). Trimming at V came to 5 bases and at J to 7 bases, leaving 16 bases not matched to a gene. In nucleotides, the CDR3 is TGTGCCAGTAGTTTTTTCCCCCCGGGACAGGGGACGTCTGGCTACACCTTC. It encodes CASSFFPPGQGTSGYTF.

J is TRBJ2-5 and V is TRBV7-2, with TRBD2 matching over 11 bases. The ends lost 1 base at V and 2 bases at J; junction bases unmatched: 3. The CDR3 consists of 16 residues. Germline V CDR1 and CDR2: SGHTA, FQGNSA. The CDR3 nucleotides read TGTGCCAGCAGCTTAGTTCTAGCGGGGGGTCAAGAGACCCAGTACTTC. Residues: CASSLVLAGGQETQYF. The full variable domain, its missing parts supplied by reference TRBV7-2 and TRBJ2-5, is GAGVSQSPSNKVTEKGKDVELRCDPISGHTALYWYRQSLGQGLEFLIYFQGNSAPDKSGLPSDRFSAERTGGSVSTLTIQRTQQEDSAVYLCASSLVLAGGQETQYFGPGTRLLVL.